This passage covers 18 T cell receptor beta chains from one sample sequenced in a study of blood T cells in healthy people across ages. A second PCR, run for about 7 to 11 cycles, used a sample-barcoded 5' primer plus a J-beta primer mix. TCRdb analysed the 5' RACE reads with MiXCR anew, one entry per CDR3 protein. The top ten hold less than 2.5% of the sample, which has about 1.8 million distinct CDR3 sequences, about 50% seen once. The sequencing sample was made of blood. These receptors came from a woman aged 40-49 years in good health.

This clonotype has a single count. The chain uses TRBV11-2 and TRBJ2-7, with D uncertain. The CDR3 is 13 amino acids. Germline assignment: CDR1 SGHAT and CDR2 FQNNGV. Trimming removed 3 bases at V and 7 bases at J, with 13 bases between. CDR3 sequence (DNA): TGTGCCAGCAGCTTCGGACCGACCTGGGAGCAGTACTTC. Translating gives CASSFGPTWEQYF.

In this sample, this clonotype turned up a few times. The J gene is TRBJ1-5, the V gene TRBV12-3 or TRBV12-4, with D uncertain. The CDR3 loop spans 15 amino acids. V was cut by 4 bases and J by 2 bases, with 12 bases left in between. DNA for the CDR3: TGTGCCAGCAGTTGGGGTGGCGGGGGCAATCAGCCCCAGCATTTT. This sequence encodes CASSWGGGGNQPQHF.

The chain carries TRBV15 and TRBJ2-5; 8 bases agree with TRBD1. V gave up 4 bases and J gave up 3 bases; unmatched junction bases: 7. CDR3 length equals 15 residues. Germline V gene lookup returns CDR1 LNHNV and CDR2 YYDKDF (reference sequence). This CDR3 reads CATSNTDRGKETQYF. In DNA, the CDR3 is TGTGCCACCAGCAACACCGACAGGGGCAAAGAGACCCAGTACTTC. Combining the CDR3 with reference TRBV15 and TRBJ2-5 gives the whole variable domain DAMVIQNPRYQVTQFGKPVTLSCSQTLNHNVMYWYQQKSSQAPKLLFHYYDKDFNNEADTPDNFQSRRPNTSFCFLDIRSPGLGDTAMYLCATSNTDRGKETQYFGPGTRLLVL.

This sequence joins TRBV27 and TRBJ2-4, with 7 bases fitting TRBD1. The CDR3 is 14 amino acids. CDR1 is MNHEY, CDR2 SMNVEV, per germline (reference sequence). After removal of 6 bases from V and 9 bases from J, the junction contained 11 bases not matched to a gene. The CDR3 sequence: CASRPGTANLIQYF. CDR3 nucleotide sequence: TGTGCCAGCAGACCCGGGACAGCTAACCTCATTCAGTACTTC.

There are a few counts of this clonotype. The chain employs TRBV7-2 and TRBJ2-5; D is perhaps TRBD1 (6 bases). The CDR3 runs to 14 residues. Germline loops: CDR1 SGHTA, CDR2 FQGNSA. The ends were cut back, 5 bases at V and 4 bases at J, with 14 bases in the middle. CDR3 nucleotides: TGTGCCAGCAGCCACAGGGTACTGGGAGAGACCCAGTACTTC. Amino acid sequence: CASSHRVLGETQYF.

This clonotype occurred a few times. The chain employs TRBV7-2 and TRBJ1-6; D not certain. CDR3 length equals 15 residues. Looked up from germline, CDR1 is SGHTA and CDR2 is FQGNSA. Trimming shortened V by 8 bases and J by 0 bases, and 11 bases separated the two germline ends. The DNA for the CDR3 is TGTGCCAGCGACTACACGAGCTCCTATAATTCACCCCTCCACTTT. It is translated as CASDYTSSYNSPLHF.

The rearrangement uses TRBV20-1 and TRBJ2-1; 13 bases map to TRBD2. V lost 5 bases and J lost 7; bases outside the gene matches: 8. This CDR3 is built from 15 residues. From germline, CDR1 is DFQATT and CDR2 SNEGSKA (reference sequence). CDR3 DNA: TGCAGTGCTCTCCGAACTAGCGGGGGGGCAAATGAGCAGTTCTTC. Translating gives CSALRTSGGANEQFF.

This chain joins TRBV19 and TRBJ2-1, with 8 nucleotides matching TRBD1. The germline V gene encodes CDR1 LNHDA and CDR2 SQIVND (reference sequence). Trimming removed 4 bases from V and 2 bases from J; junction bases left unmatched: 7. CDR3 length: 16 amino acids. The CDR3: CASSRQGAAPYNEQFF. DNA for the CDR3: TGTGCCAGTAGTAGGCAGGGGGCGGCCCCCTACAATGAGCAGTTCTTC.

This clonotype has only one observation. This chain links TRBV12-3 or TRBV12-4 with TRBJ1-2; D is possibly TRBD1 (5 bases). V dropped 5 bases and J dropped 4 bases, with 23 bases sitting between them. The CDR3 is made up of 17 amino acids. The CDR3 bases are TGTGCCAGCAGTCCACTGGGGGGTCCTCGTATGGGCTATGGCTACACCTTC. This codes for CASSPLGGPRMGYGYTF.

The chain combines TRBV4-3 with TRBJ2-4, with no clear D. Trimming took 4 bases from V and 8 from J, leaving 18 bases between them. From germline, CDR1 is LGHNA and CDR2 YSLEER. CDR3 length: 15 residues. The CDR3 coding sequence is TGCGCCAGCAGCCGATCGGAATCAGGTGGGGACATTCAGTACTTC. This gives the protein CASSRSESGGDIQYF.

CDR3: CASNRGQGRDEQYF. As DNA, the CDR3 is TGCGCCAGCAACAGAGGACAGGGGAGGGACGAGCAGTACTTC. The chain couples TRBV5-1 to TRBJ2-7; 9 nucleotides align to TRBD1. Germline loops: CDR1 SGHRS, CDR2 YFSETQ. The CDR3 has 14 residues. The J segment lost 5 bases and the V segment lost 6 bases, leaving 9 bases of the junction unmatched. The variable domain in full, with the rest retrieved from reference TRBV5-1 and TRBJ2-7, is KAGVTQTPRYLIKTRGQQVTLSCSPISGHRSVSWYQQTPGQGLQFLFEYFSETQRNKGNFPGRFSGRQFSNSRSEMNVSTLELGDSALYLCASNRGQGRDEQYFGPGTRLTVT.

The chain carries TRBV18 and TRBJ2-3; 7 nucleotides match TRBD2. Germline loops: CDR1 KGHSH, CDR2 LQKENI. The V and J ends lost 3 bases and 4 bases, in that order; junction bases with no gene match: 7. This CDR3 contains 15 residues. CDR3 protein: CASSPSTGGPDTQYF. The CDR3 DNA sequence: TGTGCCAGCTCACCTTCTACGGGGGGACCAGATACGCAGTATTTT.

This chain links TRBV10-3 with TRBJ2-7; TRBD1 agrees at 8 bases. Per germline, CDR1 ENHRY and CDR2 SYGVKD. The ends lost 6 bases at V and 5 bases at J; junction bases unmatched: 9. The CDR3 loop spans 14 amino acids. The CDR3 DNA reads TGTGCCATCAGCATACCGGGACAGGTCGACGAGCAGTACTTC. Translation: CAISIPGQVDEQYF.

The rearrangement uses TRBV20-1 and TRBJ2-7; tentative D call: TRBD2 (6 bases). The length of the CDR3 is 13 residues. Germline V CDR1 and CDR2: DFQATT, SNEGSKA (reference sequence). Between the trimmed V and J ends, which lost 0 bases and 6 bases, there was a span of 12 bases. CDR3 loop: CSARDAGRGEQYF. The CDR3 nucleotides are TGCAGTGCTAGAGATGCAGGGCGGGGCGAGCAGTACTTC.

This clonotype was seen a few times. The rearrangement joins TRBV7-2 to TRBJ2-1; 14 nucleotides line up with TRBD2. The CDR3 totals 16 residues. V lost 4 bases and J lost 5; bases outside the gene matches: 4. From germline, CDR1 is SGHTA and CDR2 FQGNSA. The CDR3, as DNA: TGTGCCAGCAGCTACAAGACTAGCGGGGGGGACAATGAGCAGTTCTTC. It encodes CASSYKTSGGDNEQFF.

The chain joins TRBV10-3 to TRBJ1-6, with no clear D. The V gene's germline CDR1 is ENHRY and CDR2 SYGVKD. V dropped 0 bases and J dropped 7 bases, with 10 bases sitting between them. The CDR3 extends over 15 amino acids. CDR3 loop: CAISESNRDNSPLHF. CDR3 DNA sequence: TGTGCCATCAGTGAGTCGAACCGAGACAATTCACCCCTCCACTTT.

This clonotype was observed a handful of times. The V and J genes are TRBV15 and TRBJ2-3, with TRBD2 matching 12 bases. CDR3 length: 18 amino acids. V trimming: 1 base; J trimming: 2 bases; junction bases outside the gene matches: 7. CDR1 and CDR2 (germline): LNHNV, YYDKDF (reference sequence). The CDR3 here is CATSRVPRLAGVTDTQYF. The CDR3 nucleotides are TGTGCCACCAGCAGAGTACCCAGACTAGCGGGGGTCACAGATACGCAGTATTTT. The variable domain in full, with the rest retrieved from reference TRBV15 and TRBJ2-3, is DAMVIQNPRYQVTQFGKPVTLSCSQTLNHNVMYWYQQKSSQAPKLLFHYYDKDFNNEADTPDNFQSRRPNTSFCFLDIRSPGLGDTAMYLCATSRVPRLAGVTDTQYFGPGTRLTVL.

This chain connects TRBV20-1 to TRBJ1-2; 9 nucleotides agree with TRBD1. V gave up 3 bases and J gave up 8 bases; unmatched junction bases: 7. This CDR3 region has 13 residues. Germline assignment: CDR1 DFQATT and CDR2 SNEGSKA (reference sequence). The CDR3 loop is CSASRDREFGYTF. CDR3 in DNA: TGCAGTGCTAGTAGGGACAGGGAATTCGGCTACACCTTC.